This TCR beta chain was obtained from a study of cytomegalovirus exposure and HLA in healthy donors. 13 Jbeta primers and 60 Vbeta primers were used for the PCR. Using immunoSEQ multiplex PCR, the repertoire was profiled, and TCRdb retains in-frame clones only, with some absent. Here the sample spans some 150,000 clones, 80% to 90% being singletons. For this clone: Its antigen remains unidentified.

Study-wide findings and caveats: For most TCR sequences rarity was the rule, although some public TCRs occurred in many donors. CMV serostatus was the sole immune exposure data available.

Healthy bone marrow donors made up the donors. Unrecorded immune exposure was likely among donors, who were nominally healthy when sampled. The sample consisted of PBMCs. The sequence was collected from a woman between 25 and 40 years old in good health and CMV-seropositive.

The CDR3 region is CASSSGNEQFF. The CDR3 coding sequence is TGTGCCAGCAGCTCAGGTAATGAGCAGTTCTTC. The V and J genes are TRBV7-3 and TRBJ2-1; D unresolved. The CDR3 is 11 residues long. Germline V gene sequence: CDR1 SGHTA, CDR2 FQGTGA. V lost 4 bases, J lost 7 bases, and 5 bases lay in between. Complete variable domain (other parts from reference TRBV7-3 and TRBJ2-1): GAGVSQTPSNKVTEKGKYVELRCDPISGHTALYWYRQSLGQGPEFLIYFQGTGAADDSGLPNDRFFAVRPEGSVSTLKIQRTERGDSAVYLCASSSGNEQFFGPGTRLTVL.